Below, one T cell receptor (beta chain) is given with its context. This clonotype has just a few counts. No antigen is known for it. Nothing much larger sits one base from this clone, and base qualities are not available. TCR beta CDR3 regions were amplified from RNA transcripts. For the first round of RT-PCR on the TCR CDR3, the HTBI primer set was used together with the Qiagen OneStep RT-PCR kit. The libraries were constructed in a second round of multiplex PCR and then size-selected and purified. Libraries were sequenced paired-end with 100 bp reads on an Illumina HiSeq2000. Per the original workflow: SOAPnuke was used to process the raw data, throwing out any read that contained adapters or uncalled bases, had a mean Phred below 15, or lacked an exact constant-primer or identifier match. COPE v1.2.5 was used to merge the high-quality paired reads, and each unique nucleotide sequence was defined as a clonotype. MiTCR v1.1 was used to align the clonotypes against IMGT TRBV, TRBD and TRBJ reference segments. Analysis was restricted to V-J combinations with a frequency above 0.0001, which covered 99.2% of repertoires. The TCS score was defined as the ratio of F50 (clonal expansion) to E x V (chaos), calculated using BLOSUM62-based TCRdist between CDR3 peptides within each V-J. Welch's t-statistics and random forest reduced 500 to 650 V-J features to roughly 13, which were used in a naive Bayes classifier (R e1071). The public reads were run again by TCRdb, first through fastp at Q25 and then through MiXCR, and only productive beta chains were kept. Every CDR3 protein is listed once, alongside the most common genes and DNA of its rows. It is TCRdb's table, rather than the study itself, that gives the V and J calls and clone size. Here the sample has about 300,000 distinct CDR3 sequences; 15% to 20% occur a single time. The ten largest clones represent about 40% of the sample.

Measured from the cysteine to the phenylalanine, the CDR3 is 15 residues long. Just the 45-base CDR3 DNA is kept, in frame starting at base 1. A distance of 15 bases separates the germline ends of V and J, which lose 6 bases and 0 bases respectively. The sample originates from a study of T cells in Graves' hyperthyroidism and ophthalmopathy (dated by TCRdb to about 2019). Regarding the complete study: Peripheral blood was sampled at the time of initial diagnosis, prior to any treatment. To identify distinguishing TCR V-J signatures, a discovery cohort of 100 or so patients was used, comprising 40 to 45 with Graves' ophthalmopathy and roughly 60 with stable Graves' hyperthyroidism. Prospective prediction of ophthalmopathy was tested in an independent validation cohort of approximately 19 hyperthyroidism patients and roughly 16 patients who later progressed to ophthalmopathy. The 100 discovery patients were randomly split 7:3 into training and test sets. Thyroid tissue and blood T-cell repertoires from about six Graves' hyperthyroidism patients were also compared in the study. Following sampling, methimazole starting at 30 mg daily was given to hyperthyroidism patients, and high-dose intravenous methylprednisolone was given to ophthalmopathy patients. The paper reports TCR Vbeta CDR3 sequencing of 130 to 150 peripheral blood samples: around 45 ophthalmopathy, 70 to 85 hyperthyroidism and approximately 17 progressor patients. What the research found in general, with its limitations: A 13 V-J signature model separated ophthalmopathy from stable hyperthyroidism, with nearly 90% sensitivity and 81.08% specificity in cross-validation and 80%/75% in testing. Most expanded thyroid clonotypes (frequency above 0.001) were also found in blood, which suggests that blood repertoires may mirror thyroid immune responses. Sample size was not statistically predetermined, and investigators were not blinded to group allocation. In validation, the model predicted progression to ophthalmopathy with over 60% sensitivity and roughly 75% specificity, a median of about 6 months before onset.

In the ophthalmopathy patients, disease was moderately to severely active, with a Clinical Activity Score of 3 or more, a NOSPECS grade of 4 or more, and a duration of less than 3 months. Exclusion was applied to patients with uncontrolled infections, other autoimmune diseases, pregnancy or lactation. Diagnoses were based on clinical symptoms, serum thyroxine and TRAb, thyroid ultrasound and orbital computed tomography. PBMCs were isolated from about 9.1 ml of fresh peripheral blood by Ficoll-Paque density gradient centrifugation. Total RNA was extracted using Trizol reagent, and RNA quality was assessed on an Agilent 2100 Bioanalyzer.

The clonotype comes from a man aged 50 or older with Graves' ophthalmopathy. Sequenced sample: blood. The rearrangement combines TRBV12-3 or TRBV12-4 with TRBJ2-7; a tentative D call is TRBD2 (6 bases match). The nucleotide sequence reads TGTGCCAGCAGGCGGGACTCCGGAAGCTCCTACGAGCAGTACTTC. This translates into CASRRDSGSSYEQYF.